This record concerns one T cell receptor (beta chain) sequence. Repertoires were generated with immunoSEQ multiplex PCR, while TCRdb's copy carries only in-frame clones and drops some. The sample yields 75,000 to 90,000 clones, 80% to 90% seen once. Blood specimens came from baseline, cycle 4 day 1, and cycle 7 day 1. The data belong to a study of OX40 agonist ivuxolimab in advanced cancers. Study in general: The patients got ivuxolimab, which is an agonistic anti-OX40 (CD134) antibody.

V trimming: 6 bases; J trimming: 0 bases; junction bases outside the gene matches: 7. The CDR3 covers 15 residues. Germline loops: CDR1 ENHRY, CDR2 SYGVKD. Specimen: CD4+ or CD8+ T cells sorted from blood, collected in a trial of the OX40 agonist ivuxolimab. This clonotype was obtained from an adult with an advanced solid tumor such as melanoma, head and neck, liver or kidney cancer. The rearrangement joins TRBV10-3 to TRBJ2-7, with 8 bases aligning to TRBD1. The CDR3 DNA is TGTGCCATCAGAGGACAGGGCGGGACCTCCTACGAGCAGTACTTC. This encodes CAIRGQGGTSYEQYF.